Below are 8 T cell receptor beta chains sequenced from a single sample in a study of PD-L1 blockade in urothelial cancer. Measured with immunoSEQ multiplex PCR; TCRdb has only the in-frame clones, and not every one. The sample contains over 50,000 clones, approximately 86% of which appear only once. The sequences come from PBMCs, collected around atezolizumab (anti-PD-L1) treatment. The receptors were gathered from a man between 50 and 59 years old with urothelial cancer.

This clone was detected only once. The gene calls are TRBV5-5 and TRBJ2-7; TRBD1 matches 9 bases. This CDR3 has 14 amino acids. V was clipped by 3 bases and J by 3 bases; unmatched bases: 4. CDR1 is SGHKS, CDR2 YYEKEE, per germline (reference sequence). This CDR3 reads CASSWGQGNYEQYF. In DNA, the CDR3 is TGTGCCAGCAGCTGGGGACAGGGAAACTACGAGCAGTACTTC.

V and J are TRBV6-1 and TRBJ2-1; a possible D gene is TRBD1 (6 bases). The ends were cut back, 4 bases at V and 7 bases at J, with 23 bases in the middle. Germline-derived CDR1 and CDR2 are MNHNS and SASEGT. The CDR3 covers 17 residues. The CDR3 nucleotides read TGTGCCAGCAGTGTACCGACGTCAGGGGATAGGTCGAATGAGCAGTTCTTC. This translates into CASSVPTSGDRSNEQFF.

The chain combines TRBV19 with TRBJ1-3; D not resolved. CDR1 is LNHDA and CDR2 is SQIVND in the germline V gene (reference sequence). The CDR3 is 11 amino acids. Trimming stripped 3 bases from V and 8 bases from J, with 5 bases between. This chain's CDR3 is CASSIRDTIYF. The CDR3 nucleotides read TGTGCCAGTAGTATCCGTGACACCATATATTTT.

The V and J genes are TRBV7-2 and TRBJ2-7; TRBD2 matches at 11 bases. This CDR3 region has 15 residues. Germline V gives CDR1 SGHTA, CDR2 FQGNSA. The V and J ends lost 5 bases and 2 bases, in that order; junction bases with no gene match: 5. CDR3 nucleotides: TGTGCCAGCAGCATAATAGCGGGAGGGGCCTACGAGCAGTACTTC. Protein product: CASSIIAGGAYEQYF.

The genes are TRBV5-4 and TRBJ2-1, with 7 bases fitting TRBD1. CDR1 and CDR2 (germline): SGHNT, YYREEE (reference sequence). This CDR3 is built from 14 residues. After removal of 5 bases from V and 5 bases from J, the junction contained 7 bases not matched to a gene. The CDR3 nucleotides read TGTGCCAGCAGGGCTGACAGGGCTCACAATGAGCAGTTCTTC. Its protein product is CASRADRAHNEQFF.

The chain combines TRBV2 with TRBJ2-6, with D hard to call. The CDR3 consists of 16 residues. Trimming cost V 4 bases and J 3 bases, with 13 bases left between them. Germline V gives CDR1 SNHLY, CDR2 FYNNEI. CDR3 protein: CASSGIAGLGANVLTF. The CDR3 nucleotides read TGTGCCAGCAGTGGTATAGCCGGCCTTGGGGCCAACGTCCTGACTTTC. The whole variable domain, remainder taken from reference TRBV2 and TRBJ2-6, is EPEVTQTPSHQVTQMGQEVILRCVPISNHLYFYWYRQILGQKVEFLVSFYNNEISEKSEIFDDQFSVERPDGSNFTLKIRSTKLEDSAMYFCASSGIAGLGANVLTFGAGSRLTVL.

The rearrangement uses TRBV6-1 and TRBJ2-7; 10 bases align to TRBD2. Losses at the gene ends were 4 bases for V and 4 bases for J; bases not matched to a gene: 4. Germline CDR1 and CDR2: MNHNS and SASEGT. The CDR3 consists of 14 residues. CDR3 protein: CASSAGLAEYEQYF. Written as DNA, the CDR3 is TGTGCCAGCAGTGCAGGACTAGCGGAGTACGAGCAGTACTTC.

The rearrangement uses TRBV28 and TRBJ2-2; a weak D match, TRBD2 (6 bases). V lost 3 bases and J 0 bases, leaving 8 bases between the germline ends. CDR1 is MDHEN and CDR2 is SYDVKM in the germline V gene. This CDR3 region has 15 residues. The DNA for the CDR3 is TGTGCCAGCAGTTTCCCGGGAGCGAACACCGGGGAGCTGTTTTTT. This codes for CASSFPGANTGELFF.